These 11 T cell receptor beta chains came from one sample sequenced in a study (dated by TCRdb to the mid-2010s). The library was made by RT-PCR. These reads were obtained on an Illumina MiSeq. In TCRdb, the public reads were trimmed at Q25 with fastp and aligned with MiXCR, with productive beta chains retained. Records with the same CDR3 protein are collapsed into one entry carrying the most frequent genes and DNA. The sample has about 680,000 distinct CDR3 sequences on record, 14% of them singletons. Of the sample, just over 3.5% falls within the top ten clones. Sequencing was done on a sample of memory CD4+ T cells from blood. Receptor source: a female donor in good health, serving as a healthy control.

The genes are TRBV7-3 and TRBJ2-7, with 9 bases identical to TRBD1. CDR1 and CDR2 from the germline V gene are SGHTA and FQGTGA. V lost 4 bases, J lost 6 bases, and 10 bases stayed unmatched. The CDR3 sequence is 15 residues long. The CDR3 DNA follows: TGTGCCAGCAGCTCTAATCCGGGACAGGGTATCGAGCAGTACTTC. Its translation: CASSSNPGQGIEQYF.

This sequence joins TRBV21-1 and TRBJ1-1; the D call in the table, TRBD1, was not verified against the DNA. TRBV21-1 is labeled a pseudogene. The CDR3 loop spans 16 amino acids. The CDR3: CASSAHRGYLWTEAFF. The DNA of the CDR3 is TGTGCCAGCAGCGCTCACAGGGGGTATTTATGGACTGAAGCTTTCTTT.

The gene calls are TRBV12-3 or TRBV12-4 and TRBJ2-5; tentatively, D is TRBD1 (7 bases). Deletions cut 7 bases from V and 2 bases from J, with 17 bases between. The CDR3 runs to 15 residues. The CDR3 spells CASTFGQGGQETQYF. CDR3 bases: TGTGCCAGCACCTTTGGGCAGGGGGGTCAAGAGACCCAGTACTTC.

The chain has TRBV5-1 and TRBJ2-1, with 9 bases aligning to TRBD2. Per germline, CDR1 SGHRS and CDR2 YFSETQ. V lost 0 bases, J lost 0 bases, and 7 bases stayed unmatched. This CDR3 region has 18 residues. CDR3: CASSLGSAGGSSYNEQFF. The CDR3 DNA sequence: TGCGCCAGCAGCTTGGGGTCTGCGGGAGGGAGCTCCTACAATGAGCAGTTCTTC.

This clonotype was found many times. The chain has TRBV5-1 and TRBJ1-2, with 7 bases lining up with TRBD1. J gave up 3 bases and V 0 bases, and 2 bases lay outside the gene matches. This CDR3 is built from 14 residues. Germline values: CDR1 SGHRS, CDR2 YFSETQ. As DNA, the CDR3 is TGCGCCAGCAGCTTGGGGACAGGCGACTATGGCTACACCTTC. It translates to CASSLGTGDYGYTF.

This clonotype was seen a handful of times. The chain combines TRBV25-1 with TRBJ2-1; D is possibly TRBD1 (6 bases). Looked up from germline, CDR1 is MGHDK and CDR2 is SYGVNS. The CDR3 covers 16 residues. The V end was cut by 4 bases, the J end by 1 base, with 14 bases between. CDR3 coding DNA: TGTGCCAGCAGTGCCAGGACAGTCGGGTCCTACAATGAGCAGTTCTTC. Protein product: CASSARTVGSYNEQFF.

This clonotype has a handful of counts. The chain recombines TRBV24-1 with TRBJ1-1; the D is unclear. Germline V gives CDR1 KGHDR, CDR2 SFDVKD. The length of the CDR3 is 13 residues. The germline V and J ends were trimmed by 6 bases and 5 bases, with 12 bases remaining between them. For the CDR3, the DNA is TGTGCCACCAGTCGCACGGGTAGAACTGAAGCTTTCTTT. Translating gives CATSRTGRTEAFF.

This chain links TRBV5-1 with TRBJ2-3; 7 nucleotides match TRBD2. Trimming cost V 4 bases and J 4 bases; bases outside gene matches: 3. Germline CDR1 is SGHRS and CDR2 is YFSETQ. The CDR3 has 13 residues. The CDR3 DNA sequence: TGCGCCAGCAGCGAAGCGGGATCAGATACGCAGTATTTT. It specifies CASSEAGSDTQYF.

The rearrangement joins TRBV20-1 to TRBJ1-1, with a weak D call TRBD1 (5 bases). Germline V gene sequence: CDR1 DFQATT, CDR2 SNEGSKA (reference sequence). CDR3 length equals 15 residues. V was pared by 0 bases and J by 5 bases, with 16 bases between. CDR3 residues: CSARDSRGAGTEAFF. The CDR3 DNA reads as TGCAGTGCTAGAGATAGTAGGGGCGCGGGTACTGAAGCTTTCTTT.

This clonotype appeared many times. V is TRBV20-1 and J is TRBJ2-1, with D perhaps TRBD2 (6 bases). Germline V CDR1 and CDR2: DFQATT, SNEGSKA (reference sequence). V was clipped by 3 bases and J by 5 bases, with 17 bases between them. This CDR3 region has 15 residues. The CDR3 sequence: CSASSPSSANNEQFF. CDR3 nucleotides: TGCAGTGCTAGTAGCCCGTCTAGCGCCAACAATGAGCAGTTCTTC.

This chain uses TRBV18 with TRBJ2-6, with D unresolved. Germline CDR1 reads KGHSH; CDR2 reads LQKENI. The CDR3 consists of 15 residues. V was cut by 0 bases and J by 0 bases, with 3 bases left in between. The chain's CDR3 is CASSPPISGANVLTF. CDR3 coding DNA: TGTGCCAGCTCACCACCGATCTCTGGGGCCAACGTCCTGACTTTC.